This T cell receptor (beta chain) was captured by sequencing in a study of cytomegalovirus exposure and HLA in healthy donors. This CDR3 has 13 residues. CDR1 and CDR2 from the germline V gene are MNHEY and SVGAGI. A remark on this clone: The target antigen is unknown. One end of the junction fails to match germline, which may point to a read error. The sample contains more than one DNA sequence encoding this CDR3.

A multiplex PCR was run with 60 Vbeta primers and 13 Jbeta primers. Original handling: The count from a later analysis was tens of millions of unique TCR beta chains, roughly 11 million of them shared. Assay used: immunoSEQ multiplex PCR; TCRdb lists only in-frame clones, some missing. V and J calls and clone size follow that table, whereas D and trimming were derived from the DNA. This sample carries 100,000 to 150,000 clones, approximately 75% of them seen once, and the ten largest clones take more than 3%. General study findings and limits: Most subjects had HLA-A and HLA-B alleles reportedly predicted accurately by TCR beta sequences. The authors listed 150 or so TCR beta chains as cytomegalovirus-associated.

The chain combines TRBV6-5 with TRBJ1-5; the D gene is possibly TRBD1 (6 bases). The material sequenced was PBMCs. The receptor's source is a woman between 45 and 65 years old in good health and CMV-seronegative. CDR3 sequence: CASADSFNRPQHF. The CDR3, as DNA: TGTGCCAGCGCGGACAGTTTCAATCGGCCCCAGCATTTC.